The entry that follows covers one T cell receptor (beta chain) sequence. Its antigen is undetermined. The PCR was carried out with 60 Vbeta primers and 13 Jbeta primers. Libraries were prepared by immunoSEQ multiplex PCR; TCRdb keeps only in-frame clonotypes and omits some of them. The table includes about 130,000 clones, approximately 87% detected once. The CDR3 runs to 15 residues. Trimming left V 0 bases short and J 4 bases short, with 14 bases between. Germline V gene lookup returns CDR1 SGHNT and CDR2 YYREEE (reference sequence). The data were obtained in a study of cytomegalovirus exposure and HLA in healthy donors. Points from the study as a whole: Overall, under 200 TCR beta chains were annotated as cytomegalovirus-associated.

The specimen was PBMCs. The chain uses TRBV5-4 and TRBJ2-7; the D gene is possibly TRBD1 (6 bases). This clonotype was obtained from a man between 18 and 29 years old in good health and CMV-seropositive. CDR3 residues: CASSLDSRGSYEQYF. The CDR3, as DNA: TGTGCCAGCAGCTTGGACAGCAGGGGATCATACGAGCAGTACTTC.